A single sample gave rise to the 26 T cell receptor beta chains below, sequenced in a study of CD8 T cells in Susac syndrome (dated by TCRdb to the late 2010s). The library was obtained by the immunoSEQ multiplex PCR assay. RNA was extracted with the RNeasy kit and roughly 0.45 to 1 ug was reverse transcribed using random hexamers. TCRdb's own reprocessing of the public reads used fastp at Q25 and MiXCR and kept productive beta chains. Each entry merges the rows of one CDR3 protein and shows their most common DNA and genes. This sample gives a few hundred thousand distinct CDR3 sequences in total; approximately 85% of them show up just once. The top ten constitute 0.09% to 0.15% of the sample. The sequencing sample was made of CD8+ T cells from PBMCs. The receptors stem from a human donor with multiple sclerosis.

The chain's CDR3 is CSARDLGREGQPQHF. Here the CDR3 DNA reads TGCAGTGCTAGAGATCTCGGCAGGGAAGGCCAGCCCCAGCATTTT. The V call is TRBV20-1, the J call TRBJ1-5, with D perhaps matching TRBD1 (5 bases). The CDR3 runs 15 residues. V was shortened by 0 bases and J by 7 bases, with 16 bases between the two germline ends. CDR1 is DFQATT, CDR2 SNEGSKA, per germline (reference sequence).

This chain uses TRBV6-5 with TRBJ1-2; D gene unclear. V was pared by 5 bases and J by 4 bases, with 11 bases between. From germline, CDR1 is MNHEY and CDR2 SVGAGI. The length of the CDR3 is 13 residues. DNA for the CDR3: TGTGCCAGCAGTGGGTTGACCTTCTATGGCTACACCTTC. As protein: CASSGLTFYGYTF.

The V and J genes are TRBV28 and TRBJ2-3, with 10 bases fitting TRBD2. The germline V gene encodes CDR1 MDHEN and CDR2 SYDVKM. The V segment lost 2 bases and the J segment 4 bases; nucleotides outside the gene matches: 6. This CDR3 contains 16 residues. CDR3 nucleotides: TGTGCCAGCAGTTTACTAGCGGGAGTGAGGGCAGATACGCAGTATTTT. Protein: CASSLLAGVRADTQYF.

In this sample, this clonotype turned up a few times. Relative to the germline gene, one junction end is altered; a read error may explain this. The J gene is TRBJ2-1, the V gene TRBV29-1; the D is unclear. The CDR3 sequence is 11 residues long. CDR1 SQVTM and CDR2 ANQGSEA come from the germline V gene. The CDR3 bases are TGTACCTCAGGCTCCTACAATGAGCAGTTCTTC. This translates into CTSGSYNEQFF.

The gene calls are TRBV18 and TRBJ1-1, with 8 nucleotides matching TRBD1. The CDR3 has 20 residues. V shed 5 bases and J 1 base; nucleotides not matched to a gene: 21. The germline V gene has CDR1 KGHSH and CDR2 LQKENI. The CDR3 spells CASSVTDWTGSNQANTEAFF. Written as DNA, the CDR3 is TGTGCCAGCTCAGTCACTGATTGGACAGGGAGCAACCAGGCGAACACTGAAGCTTTCTTT.

The chain couples TRBV9 to TRBJ2-1, with D possibly TRBD2 on 7 matching bases. The V end lost 0 bases, the J end lost 5 bases, and 21 bases lay between the germline ends. This CDR3 has 18 amino acids. Germline V gives CDR1 SGDLS, CDR2 YYNGEE. CDR3 DNA: TGTGCCAGCAGCGTAGTTGAATCTGGCGGGGGCCCAAACAATGAGCAGTTCTTC. Its protein is CASSVVESGGGPNNEQFF. The full variable domain, in which reference TRBV9 and TRBJ2-1 provide the parts outside the CDR3, is DSGVTQTPKHLITATGQRVTLRCSPRSGDLSVYWYQQSLDQGLQFLIQYYNGEERAKGNILERFSAQQFPDLHSELNLSSLELGDSALYFCASSVVESGGGPNNEQFFGPGTRLTVL.

The chain couples TRBV6-1 to TRBJ2-2; D gene unclear. CDR3 length: 14 amino acids. CDR1 is MNHNS, CDR2 SASEGT, per germline. Trimming took 3 bases from V and 6 from J, leaving 11 bases between them. The DNA for the CDR3 is TGTGCCAGCAGTGAGGGTGGGGAAGCCGGGGAGCTGTTTTTT. Encoded protein: CASSEGGEAGELFF.

The chain joins TRBV20-1 to TRBJ1-1, with a possible D match to TRBD1 (5 bases). Germline CDR1 reads DFQATT; CDR2 reads SNEGSKA (reference sequence). Trimming left V 6 bases short and J 1 base short, with 9 bases between. The CDR3 loop spans 12 amino acids. The DNA of the CDR3 is TGCAGTGCCGGGACGGGGAACACTGAAGCTTTCTTT. Protein product: CSAGTGNTEAFF.

The rearrangement links TRBV7-9 to TRBJ1-1; 10 nucleotides agree with TRBD1. This CDR3 contains 15 residues. V dropped 5 bases and J dropped 4; count of bases not matched to a gene: 7. Germline V gene lookup returns CDR1 SEHNR and CDR2 FQNEAQ (reference sequence). CDR3 DNA sequence: TGTGCCAGCAGCCTGGAGACAGGGGGCGGCACTGAAGCTTTCTTT. Residues: CASSLETGGGTEAFF.

The chain carries TRBV5-4 and TRBJ2-7, with no clear D. The CDR3 has 14 amino acids. CDR1 is SGHNT, CDR2 YYREEE, per germline (reference sequence). V gave up 0 bases and J gave up 0 bases, with 7 bases separating them. The CDR3 coding sequence is TGTGCCAGCAGCTTGGCGGCGAGCTCCTACGAGCAGTACTTC. The encoded protein is CASSLAASSYEQYF. Looking up the rest from reference TRBV5-4 and TRBJ2-7 gives the full variable domain: ETGVTQSPTHLIKTRGQQVTLRCSSQSGHNTVSWYQQALGQGPQFIFQYYREEENGRGNFPPRFSGLQFPNYSSELNVNALELDDSALYLCASSLAASSYEQYFGPGTRLTVT.

On this clonotype itself: The conserved closing phenylalanine or tryptophan is absent in this CDR3, likely reflecting a read error. The genes are TRBV30 and TRBJ2-1; D is unclear. CDR1 is GTSNPN, CDR2 SVGIG, per germline (reference sequence). The CDR3 length is 13 residues. V dropped 5 bases and J dropped 7 bases, with 15 bases sitting between them. The CDR3 loop reads CAWADPEHNEQFL. The CDR3 bases are TGTGCCTGGGCCGACCCGGAACATAATGAGCAGTTCCTC.

This clonotype has a single count. This chain links TRBV11-2 with TRBJ1-1; no clear D gene. V shed 4 bases and J shed 11 bases, with 14 bases lying between them. Germline-derived CDR1 and CDR2 are SGHAT and FQNNGV. This CDR3 is built from 12 residues. The CDR3 region has the DNA TGTGCCAGCAGCTCCTCACGGGCCACGGCTTTCTTT. It translates to CASSSSRATAFF.

The J gene is TRBJ2-7, the V gene TRBV18; 10 positions match TRBD1. CDR3 length equals 14 residues. Trimming cost V 2 bases and J 4 bases; bases outside gene matches: 2. The germline gives CDR1 KGHSH, CDR2 LQKENI. The CDR3: CASSPWTGGYEQYF. Here the CDR3 DNA reads TGTGCCAGCTCACCATGGACAGGGGGTTACGAGCAGTACTTC.

The rearrangement uses TRBV19 and TRBJ2-1, with 8 bases matching TRBD1. Germline V lookup: CDR1 LNHDA, CDR2 SQIVND (reference sequence). V gave up 6 bases and J gave up 4 bases; unmatched junction bases: 11. This CDR3 region has 16 residues. The CDR3 sequence: CASSPGTGANYNEQFF. The DNA of the CDR3 is TGTGCCAGTAGCCCTGGGACAGGAGCTAATTACAATGAGCAGTTCTTC. The full variable domain, rest sourced from reference TRBV19 and TRBJ2-1, is DGGITQSPKYLFRKEGQNVTLSCEQNLNHDAMYWYRQDPGQGLRLIYYSQIVNDFQKGDIAEGYSVSREKKESFPLTVTSAQKNPTAFYLCASSPGTGANYNEQFFGPGTRLTVL.

This clonotype was counted between two and nine times. The gene calls are TRBV11-2 and TRBJ1-5; D is undetermined. V was pared by 1 base and J by 0 bases, with 7 bases between. Germline CDR1 is SGHAT and CDR2 is FQNNGV. The CDR3 sequence is 15 residues long. CDR3 residues: CASSLGAHSNQPQHF. DNA for the CDR3: TGTGCCAGCAGCTTAGGCGCGCATAGCAATCAGCCCCAGCATTTT.

The chain joins TRBV9 to TRBJ2-7; 10 bases are shared with TRBD2. Germline V lookup: CDR1 SGDLS, CDR2 YYNGEE. CDR3 length equals 14 residues. V lost 4 bases to trimming and J lost 3 bases; unmatched junction nucleotides: 4. The CDR3 reads CASSRGLAVYEQYF. The CDR3 coding sequence is TGTGCCAGCAGCCGAGGACTAGCGGTCTACGAGCAGTACTTC.

The chain is built from TRBV20-1 and TRBJ1-1; 10 bases match TRBD1. The germline V gene has CDR1 DFQATT and CDR2 SNEGSKA (reference sequence). This CDR3 is built from 18 residues. With 2 bases clipped from V and 5 bases from J, the junction kept 17 bases outside the gene matches. The CDR3, as DNA: TGCAGTGCTAGATCGGGTGAGGGACAGGGGTTCGGTCGGACTGAAGCTTTCTTT. It codes for CSARSGEGQGFGRTEAFF.

This clonotype appeared a single time. The chain is built from TRBV25-1 and TRBJ1-1, with a weak D call TRBD1 (5 bases). The V end lost 5 bases, the J end lost 4 bases, and 11 bases lay between the germline ends. This CDR3 is 13 amino acids long. CDR1 MGHDK and CDR2 SYGVNS come from the germline V gene. CDR3 residues: CASSWGGRTEAFF. CDR3 bases: TGTGCCAGCAGTTGGGGGGGTCGCACTGAAGCTTTCTTT.

The genes are TRBV27 and TRBJ2-1; no firm D call. Germline values: CDR1 MNHEY, CDR2 SMNVEV (reference sequence). The CDR3 runs 15 residues. Between the trimmed V and J ends, which lost 0 bases and 3 bases, there was a span of 9 bases. CDR3 loop: CASSLSSGIYNEQFF. The CDR3 DNA is TGTGCCAGCAGTTTATCGTCCGGTATCTACAATGAGCAGTTCTTC.

The chain uses TRBV4-1 and TRBJ1-5, with D possibly being TRBD1 (6 bases). The CDR3 has 17 amino acids. V was cut by 1 base and J by 5 bases, with 18 bases left in between. The germline CDR1 and CDR2 sequences are MGHRA and YSYEKL. CDR3 coding DNA: TGCGCCAGCAGCCAAGGGTTACAGGGAGAGGTGTATCAGCCCCAGCATTTT. Protein sequence: CASSQGLQGEVYQPQHF.

The rearrangement uses TRBV27 and TRBJ1-2; 10 bases are a match to TRBD1. The CDR3 contains 14 residues. CDR1 MNHEY and CDR2 SMNVEV come from the germline V gene (reference sequence). V shed 2 bases, J shed 9 bases, and the junction held 6 bases outside the gene matches. The CDR3 is CASSLTTGGTRYTF. CDR3 nucleotides: TGTGCCAGCAGTTTAACGACAGGGGGCACACGCTACACCTTC.

This clonotype was observed a handful of times. The rearrangement uses TRBV7-6 and TRBJ2-3, with 7 bases matching TRBD2. With 4 bases clipped from V and 0 bases from J, the junction kept 4 bases outside the gene matches. The germline CDR1 and CDR2 sequences are SGHVS and FNYEAQ. The CDR3 has 15 residues. CDR3 sequence (DNA): TGTGCCAGCAGCTATATAGCGGGTAGCACAGATACGCAGTATTTT. This translates into CASSYIAGSTDTQYF.

The V gene is TRBV27, the J gene TRBJ1-6; D unresolved. V dropped 5 bases and J dropped 5 bases, with 13 bases sitting between them. The CDR3 contains 15 residues. Germline V gene lookup returns CDR1 MNHEY and CDR2 SMNVEV (reference sequence). CDR3 sequence: CASSTPMGNNSPLHF. The CDR3 region has the DNA TGTGCCAGCAGTACACCCATGGGGAATAATTCACCCCTCCACTTT.

This clonotype was counted once. The V gene is TRBV4-1, the J gene TRBJ2-6; D unresolved. Germline V gene sequence: CDR1 MGHRA, CDR2 YSYEKL. Trimming stripped 0 bases from V and 12 bases from J, with 6 bases between. The CDR3 has 12 residues. The CDR3 DNA sequence: TGCGCCAGCAGCCAAGATCCCCTCGTCCTGACTTTC. Translation: CASSQDPLVLTF.

The genes are TRBV3-1 and TRBJ2-1; 7 bases agree with TRBD1. The germline gives CDR1 LGHDT, CDR2 YNNKEL (reference sequence). The CDR3 is 15 amino acids. Losses at the gene ends were 1 base for V and 8 bases for J; bases not matched to a gene: 8. The CDR3 sequence is CASSQVRDSDHEQFF. The CDR3 bases are TGTGCCAGCAGCCAAGTCCGGGACAGCGATCATGAGCAGTTCTTC.

This chain connects TRBV14 to TRBJ2-7; D is unresolved. V lost 5 bases and J lost 0, with 23 bases in between. Germline CDR1 SGHDN, CDR2 FVKESK. This CDR3 region has 18 residues. The CDR3 sequence: CASSFLVGVQTDSYEQYF. As DNA, the CDR3 is TGTGCCAGCAGCTTTTTGGTTGGTGTCCAGACTGACTCCTACGAGCAGTACTTC.